The rows below give T cell receptor beta chains drawn from one sample of a study of beta chain features in type 1 diabetes. TCRdb's table, derived via immunoSEQ multiplex PCR, lists solely in-frame clones and lacks some. The table records approximately 400,000 clones, about 16% of them present only once. Sample: naive CD4+ T cells from blood. The receptors originated from a woman aged 18-35 years in good health. Each CDR3 is given with its conserved first and last residue. The order of the fields is J gene, CDR3 length, clone size, V gene, D gene, CDR3 DNA, CDR3 protein. The D gene is left open where the match is weak. Clone size, where shown, is once, few, many, or a class for clones that have expanded.

>TRBJ1-2|15|few|TRBV6-5|-
TGTGCCAGCAGTTACTCTGTGACAGTCTCCTGGGGCTACACCTTC
CASSYSVTVSWGYTF
>TRBJ2-1|18|few|TRBV9|TRBD2
TGTGCCAGCAGCGTGAGCCTCATACAGCGGGAGGGCCTTAATGAGCAGTTCTTC
CASSVSLIQREGLNEQFF
>TRBJ2-2|15|-|TRBV30|TRBD2
TGTGCCTGGAGTCTGGGCGGGAGTTCCGCCGGGGAGCTGTTTTTT
CAWSLGGSSAGELFF
>TRBJ2-5|19|-|TRBV4-2|TRBD2
TGTGCCAGCAGCCAAGAGAGTCGCCTAGCGGTAGCTTATCAAGAGACCCAGTACTTC
CASSQESRLAVAYQETQYF
>TRBJ2-3|17|-|TRBV5-1|TRBD2
TGCGCCAGCAGCCGACTAGCGGGAGGGCCCAGCACAGATACGCAGTATTTT
CASSRLAGGPSTDTQYF
>TRBJ2-2|15|-|TRBV5-6|-
TGTGCCAGCAGCTTGTTTGAGGGGAACACCGGGGAGCTGTTTTTT
CASSLFEGNTGELFF
>TRBJ1-5|13|few|TRBV30|-
TGTGCCTGGAGTCCAGGGGTCAATCAGCCCCAGCATTTT
CAWSPGVNQPQHF
>TRBJ2-1|16|few|TRBV4-2|TRBD1
TGTGCCAGCAGCCAAGCACAGGGGTATGGTAAAAATGAGCAGTTCTTC
CASSQAQGYGKNEQFF
>TRBJ1-1|13|-|TRBV30|-
TGTGCCTGGGCTGGACTCATGAACACTGAAGCTTTCTTT
CAWAGLMNTEAFF
>TRBJ2-1|15|few|TRBV7-9|TRBD2
TGTGCCAGCAGCTTAGCGGGAGGGCTTTACAATGAGCAGTTCTTC
CASSLAGGLYNEQFF
>TRBJ2-1|15|few|TRBV7-9|TRBD2
TGTGCCAGCAGCTCCGGGACTAGCGGGCGTCGGGAGCAGTTCTTC
CASSSGTSGRREQFF
>TRBJ2-5|13|few|TRBV18|-
TGTGCCAGCTCACCATCCCTCCAAGAGACCCAGTACTTC
CASSPSLQETQYF
>TRBJ2-7|11|few|TRBV30|-
TGTGCCTGGAGTGTCAATAGCGAGCAGTACTTC
CAWSVNSEQYF
>TRBJ2-1|15|-|TRBV30|TRBD2
TGTGCCTCTTCTAGCGGGAGGAAAAGGTACAATGAGCAGTTCTTC
CASSSGRKRYNEQFF
>TRBJ2-7|14|few|TRBV27|-
TGTGCCAGCAGTTTAAAGATCGGTGGCTACGAGCAGTACTTC
CASSLKIGGYEQYF
>TRBJ2-7|15|few|TRBV7-9|TRBD1
TGTGCCAGCAGCTTAGTGGGACAGGGCGCCTACGAGCAGTACTTC
CASSLVGQGAYEQYF
>TRBJ1-1|15|-|TRBV29-1|TRBD1
TGCAGCGCCGTGGACAGGGGAGGAGGGAACACTGAAGCTTTCTTT
CSAVDRGGGNTEAFF
>TRBJ1-5|15|-|TRBV19|TRBD1
TGTGCCAGTAGTCTAGGGACAGGCTTCAATCAGCCCCAGCATTTT
CASSLGTGFNQPQHF
>TRBJ1-2|13|once|TRBV5-4|-
TGTGCCAGCAGCGTACAGGCACCTTATGGCTACACCTTC
CASSVQAPYGYTF
>TRBJ2-7|15|few|TRBV28|TRBD2
TGTGCCAGCAGTGTGGGGACTAGCGGGACCGACGAGCAGTACTTC
CASSVGTSGTDEQYF
>TRBJ2-3|15|few|TRBV5-4|-
TGTGCCAGCAGCGCACAGGGTGGTGGCACAGATACGCAGTATTTT
CASSAQGGGTDTQYF
>TRBJ2-6|14|-|TRBV5-1|-
TGCGCCAGCGGACCGGGGTCTGGGGCCAACGTCCTGACTTTC
CASGPGSGANVLTF
>TRBJ1-3|13|-|TRBV30|-
TGTGCCTCCTCGGTCGGGTCCGGAAACACCATATATTTT
CASSVGSGNTIYF
>TRBJ2-7|15|few|TRBV6-5|TRBD1
TGTGCCAGCAGTTACCCGGGACAGGGTCGGTACGAGCAGTACTTC
CASSYPGQGRYEQYF
>TRBJ1-1|15|few|TRBV7-9|TRBD1
TGTGCCAGCAGCCGACCCCTCAGGGGGCGGACTGAAGCTTTCTTT
CASSRPLRGRTEAFF
>TRBJ2-6|16|few|TRBV29-1|TRBD2
TGCAGCGTTTTCAGACTAGCGGACTCTGGGGCCAACGTCCTGACTTTC
CSVFRLADSGANVLTF